The 24 T cell receptor beta chains below were found in one sample sequenced in a study of cytomegalovirus exposure and HLA in healthy donors. 60 Vbeta and 13 Jbeta primers were used in PCR. Some clones are missing from TCRdb's copy, which holds only in-frame ones; the method was immunoSEQ multiplex PCR. The data contain tens of thousands of clones, 77% of them seen just once; the ten biggest clones take up around 2.5%. Sequenced input: PBMCs. These receptors all come from a female donor in good health and CMV-seronegative.

The chain employs TRBV11-3 and TRBJ2-3; the match to TRBD2 covers 7 bases. CDR1 and CDR2 (germline): SGHNT, YENEEA. The junction had 10 bases not matched to a gene; V was cut back by 5 bases and J by 5 bases. There are 15 residues in the CDR3. The chain's CDR3 is CASSPGGSRVDTQYF. The CDR3 region has the DNA TGTGCCAGCAGCCCGGGGGGTTCAAGGGTAGATACGCAGTATTTT.

This chain links TRBV10-3 with TRBJ2-1, with 12 positions matching TRBD2. V gave up 3 bases and J gave up 9 bases; unmatched junction bases: 9. The germline V gene has CDR1 ENHRY and CDR2 SYGVKD. The CDR3 sequence is 16 residues long. The CDR3 DNA is TGTGCCATCAGTGACCCTAGCGGGAGGGTTAAGGGTGAGCAGTTCTTC. Encoded protein: CAISDPSGRVKGEQFF.

The chain recombines TRBV9 with TRBJ2-7; tentative D call: TRBD1 (7 bases). The V end lost 3 bases, the J end lost 0 bases, and 10 bases lay between the germline ends. The germline V gene encodes CDR1 SGDLS and CDR2 YYNGEE. The CDR3 extends over 14 amino acids. The CDR3 bases are TGTGCCAGCAGCGGGGGGGACAGCTCCTACGAGCAGTACTTC. This sequence encodes CASSGGDSSYEQYF.

J is TRBJ1-1 and V is TRBV14; 11 bases map to TRBD1. J gave up 6 bases and V 3 bases, and 9 bases lay outside the gene matches. The germline V gene encodes CDR1 SGHDN and CDR2 FVKESK. The CDR3 has 16 residues. CDR3 coding DNA: TGTGCCAGCAGCCATTTTCCGGACAGGGGGCTCTCTGAAGCTTTCTTT. It translates to CASSHFPDRGLSEAFF.

This clone was detected only a few times. The chain links TRBV6-6 to TRBJ1-5, with 10 bases aligning to TRBD1. J gave up 6 bases and V 6 bases, and 8 bases lay outside the gene matches. CDR3 length: 15 residues. Germline CDR1 reads MNHNY; CDR2 reads SVGAGI (reference sequence). The CDR3 nucleotides read TGTGCCAGCAGACAGACAGGGGGCGGGGTTCAGCCCCAGCATTTT. This encodes CASRQTGGGVQPQHF.

The chain combines TRBV19 with TRBJ2-7; 7 nucleotides agree with TRBD1. This CDR3 has 12 residues. Per the germline V gene, CDR1 is LNHDA and CDR2 is SQIVND (reference sequence). J lost 2 bases, V lost 10 bases, and 5 bases had no gene match. The CDR3 DNA reads as TGTGCCACCTCGACAGGGCCCTACGAGCAGTACTTC. It is translated as CATSTGPYEQYF.

The rearrangement links TRBV5-1 to TRBJ2-3; 8 positions agree with TRBD1. Germline CDR1 is SGHRS and CDR2 is YFSETQ. The CDR3 is 15 residues long. Losses at the gene ends were 0 bases for V and 6 bases for J; bases not matched to a gene: 6. The CDR3 region is CASSLAGGGRDTQYF. CDR3 sequence (DNA): TGCGCCAGCAGCTTGGCAGGGGGCGGCAGGGATACGCAGTATTTT. The full variable domain, rest sourced from reference TRBV5-1 and TRBJ2-3, is KAGVTQTPRYLIKTRGQQVTLSCSPISGHRSVSWYQQTPGQGLQFLFEYFSETQRNKGNFPGRFSGRQFSNSRSEMNVSTLELGDSALYLCASSLAGGGRDTQYFGPGTRLTVL.

This rearrangement joins TRBV10-3 to TRBJ2-5; TRBD2 aligns across 8 bases. The CDR3 runs 14 residues. The V and J ends lost 4 bases and 1 base, in that order; junction bases with no gene match: 2. Germline lookup yields CDR1 ENHRY and CDR2 SYGVKD. CDR3: CAISGSGVQETQYF. The CDR3 bases are TGTGCCATCAGTGGTAGCGGGGTCCAAGAGACCCAGTACTTC.

V usage is TRBV15 and J usage is TRBJ2-7, with 9 bases identical to TRBD1. Germline assignment: CDR1 LNHNV and CDR2 YYDKDF (reference sequence). The CDR3 has 19 amino acids. The V and J ends lost 3 bases and 0 bases, in that order; junction bases with no gene match: 15. CDR3 protein: CATSSDLARNRGRSYEQYF. For the CDR3, the DNA is TGTGCCACCAGCAGCGATCTCGCCCGAAACAGGGGGCGCTCCTACGAGCAGTACTTC.

The rearrangement uses TRBV15 and TRBJ2-2, with D unresolved. Germline loops: CDR1 LNHNV, CDR2 YYDKDF (reference sequence). This CDR3 has 13 amino acids. Between the trimmed V and J ends, which lost 7 bases and 2 bases, there was a span of 8 bases. CDR3 amino acids: CATMATNTGELFF. The CDR3 nucleotides are TGTGCCACCATGGCCACAAACACCGGGGAGCTGTTTTTT.

The chain is built from TRBV11-2 and TRBJ2-3, with D possibly being TRBD2 (6 bases). The CDR3 has 14 residues. Trimming took off 1 base at V and 3 bases at J, with 8 bases between the two ends. CDR1 SGHAT and CDR2 FQNNGV come from the germline V gene. DNA of the CDR3: TGTGCCAGCAGCTTAGGGACTAAGACAGATACGCAGTATTTT. Its protein is CASSLGTKTDTQYF.

The rearrangement links TRBV5-1 to TRBJ1-1; no clear D. The V gene lost 2 bases and the J gene lost 4 bases, with 9 bases spanning the gap. CDR1 and CDR2 from the germline V gene are SGHRS and YFSETQ. The CDR3 has 13 residues. CDR3 DNA sequence: TGCGCCAGCAGCTTTTCTTTTAGCACTGAAGCTTTCTTT. It encodes CASSFSFSTEAFF.

The V and J genes are TRBV6-6 and TRBJ1-5, with 11 nucleotides matching TRBD1. Germline V gene lookup returns CDR1 MNHNY and CDR2 SVGAGI (reference sequence). With 5 bases clipped from V and 5 bases from J, the junction kept 8 bases outside the gene matches. This CDR3 is 16 amino acids long. The CDR3 DNA follows: TGTGCCAGCAGTACCAGGACAGGGGGCGCGGATCAGCCCCAGCATTTT. Protein: CASSTRTGGADQPQHF.

The chain links TRBV19 to TRBJ2-7; tentative D call: TRBD2 (6 bases). This CDR3 region has 15 residues. Germline V CDR1 and CDR2: LNHDA, SQIVND (reference sequence). Trimming took 5 bases from V and 4 from J, leaving 18 bases between them. This CDR3 reads CASSPALGGPYEQYF. Written as DNA, the CDR3 is TGTGCCAGTAGTCCCGCCTTGGGGGGTCCGTACGAGCAGTACTTC.

The V gene is TRBV6-5, the J gene TRBJ2-7, with a possible D match to TRBD2 (6 bases). The CDR3 consists of 15 residues. Germline CDR1 is MNHEY and CDR2 is SVGAGI. V was cut by 0 bases and J by 5 bases, with 14 bases left in between. DNA for the CDR3: TGTGCCAGCAGTTACTCGGCGGGGCCCCTGGACGAGCAGTACTTC. Translation: CASSYSAGPLDEQYF.

The chain links TRBV13 to TRBJ1-4; 10 positions agree with TRBD1. J was trimmed by 7 bases and V by 3 bases; bases with no gene match: 2. The V gene's germline CDR1 is PRHDT and CDR2 FYEKMQ (reference sequence). The length of the CDR3 is 14 residues. CDR3 sequence: CASSLDRGAEKLFF. CDR3 DNA sequence: TGTGCCAGCAGCTTGGACAGGGGGGCTGAAAAACTGTTTTTT.

This chain connects TRBV7-3 to TRBJ2-3; 12 nucleotides agree with TRBD2. Per germline, CDR1 SGHTA and CDR2 FQGTGA. V gave up 4 bases and J gave up 4 bases; unmatched junction bases: 0. The CDR3 has 14 amino acids. The CDR3 protein is CASSSSGGADTQYF. The CDR3, as DNA: TGTGCCAGCAGCTCTAGCGGGGGGGCAGATACGCAGTATTTT.

This sequence joins TRBV6-1 and TRBJ2-7; TRBD1 matches at 7 bases. CDR1 is MNHNS, CDR2 SASEGT, per germline. V gave up 7 bases and J gave up 3 bases; unmatched junction bases: 9. The CDR3 is made up of 14 amino acids. CDR3 DNA sequence: TGTGCCAGCAAGCACACGGCAGGGGGCTACGAGCAGTACTTC. Translated: CASKHTAGGYEQYF.

In this sample, this clone turned up a few times. The genes are TRBV5-4 and TRBJ1-2; the match to TRBD1 covers 9 bases. CDR1 is SGHNT and CDR2 is YYREEE in the germline V gene (reference sequence). This CDR3 spans 17 amino acids. V shed 2 bases and J 6 bases; nucleotides not matched to a gene: 14. CDR3 nucleotides: TGTGCCAGCAGCTTTGCCCTCTCACTGGGACAGGGCGATGGCTACACCTTC. This gives the protein CASSFALSLGQGDGYTF.

In its sample, this clone was seen once. The genes are TRBV6-5 and TRBJ1-3; no firm D call. The CDR3 runs to 16 residues. Trimming stripped 0 bases from V and 0 bases from J, with 9 bases between. CDR1 and CDR2 (germline): MNHEY, SVGAGI. The CDR3 nucleotides are TGTGCCAGCAGTTACTCACCGACGGGCTCTGGAAACACCATATATTTT. It yields the protein CASSYSPTGSGNTIYF.

The chain recombines TRBV20-1 with TRBJ1-2; perhaps TRBD1 as D (5 bases). The CDR3 runs 11 residues. V was pared by 5 bases and J by 8 bases, with 12 bases between. The germline gives CDR1 DFQATT, CDR2 SNEGSKA (reference sequence). For the CDR3, the DNA is TGCAGTGCTCTCGGGACTGGCGGCTACACCTTC. This codes for CSALGTGGYTF.

This clone appeared a few times. Additional DNA sequences in this sample encode the identical CDR3. The chain joins TRBV7-2 to TRBJ2-7, with TRBD1 matching over 12 bases. J gave up 1 base and V 4 bases, and 2 bases lay outside the gene matches. The CDR3 consists of 15 residues. Germline V gives CDR1 SGHTA, CDR2 FQGNSA. The CDR3 spells CASSSGQGASYEQYF. The DNA of the CDR3 is TGTGCCAGCAGCTCGGGACAGGGGGCTTCCTACGAGCAGTACTTC.

The chain carries TRBV21-1 and TRBJ2-7; TRBD1, the table's D call, lacks a check against the DNA. TRBV21-1 is tagged as a pseudogene. The CDR3 extends over 15 amino acids. This CDR3 reads CASSKAQDRTYEQYF. Here the CDR3 DNA reads TGTGCCAGCAGCAAAGCCCAGGACAGAACCTACGAGCAGTACTTC.

This chain joins TRBV28 and TRBJ2-1; no clear D gene. The length of the CDR3 is 15 residues. V lost 6 bases to trimming and J lost 0 bases, with 12 bases between them. The germline CDR1 and CDR2 sequences are MDHEN and SYDVKM. The CDR3 DNA reads as TGTGCCAGCAGCCCCGGGTGGAGCTCCTACAATGAGCAGTTCTTC. Protein: CASSPGWSSYNEQFF.